The source of this T cell receptor (beta chain) is a study of T cells expressing NK-cell markers. Of note for this clonotype: What it binds is unknown.

Synthesis of TCR beta cDNA relied on 5'RACE template switching carrying UMIs. With the 5' RACE reads reprocessed, TCRdb shows one record per CDR3 protein and no DNA. In total, the table holds 160,000 or so distinct CDR3 sequences. Findings and limits, study-wide: The CD3+CD56-NKG2C+ fraction of several donors was also led by these clonotypes. As a fraction of CD8+ T cells, dominant NKG2C+ clonotypes reached about 1.0-8% in six donors.

The length of the CDR3 is 13 residues. Germline V gene sequence: CDR1 SNHLY, CDR2 FYNNEI. This sequence joins TRBV2 and TRBJ2-2; without DNA, the TCRdb call of TRBD2 cannot be checked. Sequences were obtained from blood T cells: a sorted CD56 or NKG2C T cell subset, CD4+ or CD8+ T cells, or bulk PBMC T cells (not recorded which). The TCR originated in a woman between 18 and 70 years old in good health. The CDR3 protein is CASGREGTGELFF.